One and the same sample provided the 31 T cell receptor beta chains below, sequenced in a study of T-cell memory formation after mild COVID-19. In TCRdb, the 5' RACE reads were re-called with MiXCR into one record per CDR3 protein. There are about 90,000 distinct CDR3 sequences in the sample; around 15% occur only once, and around two fifths lies in the top ten. The specimen was PBMCs or a T cell subset sorted from them (not recorded which). Every receptor here comes from a man between 18 and 35 years old who had mild COVID-19 (a few samples of this study predate the infection). Cell type and time point are not known.

This clonotype has just one count. The chain recombines TRBV20-1 with TRBJ1-1; 8 nucleotides match TRBD1. The germline CDR1 and CDR2 sequences are DFQATT and SNEGSKA (reference sequence). With 2 bases clipped from V and 4 bases from J, the junction kept 0 bases outside the gene matches. This CDR3 is 12 amino acids long. This chain's CDR3 is CSARQGATEAFF. As DNA, the CDR3 is TGCAGTGCTAGACAGGGGGCCACTGAAGCTTTCTTT.

This clonotype was found a few times. This chain joins TRBV29-1 and TRBJ2-1; D is perhaps TRBD1 (7 bases). V was shortened by 4 bases and J by 5 bases, with 12 bases between the two germline ends. Per germline, CDR1 SQVTM and CDR2 ANQGSEA. CDR3 length: 13 amino acids. The CDR3 loop is CSVAGGSDNEQFF. CDR3 DNA sequence: TGCAGCGTTGCAGGGGGGTCAGACAATGAGCAGTTCTTC.

The rearrangement links TRBV7-3 to TRBJ2-3, with 10 bases identical to TRBD2. Unmatched junction bases numbered 6, after V lost 4 bases and J lost 5 bases. Germline assignment: CDR1 SGHTA and CDR2 FQGTGA. This CDR3 comprises 15 residues. The CDR3 sequence: CASSSTSGVLDTQYF. The CDR3 DNA follows: TGTGCCAGCAGCTCAACTAGCGGGGTGTTAGATACGCAGTATTTT.

In this sample, this clonotype turned up a few times. The chain joins TRBV6-6 to TRBJ2-5; D unclear. Germline V gene lookup returns CDR1 MNHNY and CDR2 SVGAGI (reference sequence). V lost 1 base to trimming and J lost 1 base, with 7 bases between them. There are 14 residues in the CDR3. The CDR3 is CASSYFGSQETQYF. In DNA form, the CDR3 reads TGTGCCAGCAGTTACTTTGGGTCCCAAGAGACCCAGTACTTC.

This clonotype showed up just a few times. The V and J genes are TRBV25-1 and TRBJ1-2; the D gene is possibly TRBD1 (6 bases). Looked up from germline, CDR1 is MGHDK and CDR2 is SYGVNS. V lost 7 bases to trimming and J lost 2 bases, with 14 bases between them. The CDR3 is 14 residues long. The DNA for the CDR3 is TGTGCCAGCACCCTCGGAGGGGGAAACTATGGCTACACCTTC. Encoded protein: CASTLGGGNYGYTF.

This clonotype occurred a few times. Here the CDR3 reads CASRTPGRASPLQDTQYF. CDR3 bases: TGTGCCAGCAGAACTCCTGGTAGGGCTAGCCCCCTGCAAGATACGCAGTATTTT. The chain combines TRBV9 with TRBJ2-3, with D perhaps TRBD2 (5 bases). V was shortened by 5 bases and J by 5 bases, with 27 bases between the two germline ends. This CDR3 comprises 18 residues. CDR1 SGDLS and CDR2 YYNGEE come from the germline V gene.

This clonotype has more than one count but fewer than ten. The V and J genes are TRBV6-5 and TRBJ2-2; D is ambiguous. The CDR3 is 15 residues long. Germline assignment: CDR1 MNHEY and CDR2 SVGAGI. Trimming cost V 0 bases and J 2 bases, with 7 bases left between them. CDR3 residues: CASSYSRHNTGELFF. CDR3 bases: TGTGCCAGCAGTTACTCGAGGCATAACACCGGGGAGCTGTTTTTT.

In this sample, this clonotype turned up many times. This chain connects TRBV20-1 to TRBJ2-3; D is ambiguous. Trimming cost V 0 bases and J 3 bases, with 10 bases left between them. The germline V gene has CDR1 DFQATT and CDR2 SNEGSKA (reference sequence). The CDR3 runs 14 residues. The CDR3 reads CSARDAEKTDTQYF. CDR3 sequence (DNA): TGCAGTGCTAGAGATGCAGAGAAGACAGATACGCAGTATTTT.

The chain uses TRBV27 and TRBJ2-7; D might be TRBD2 (5 bases). CDR1 is MNHEY and CDR2 is SMNVEV in the germline V gene (reference sequence). CDR3 length: 14 amino acids. V was trimmed by 2 bases and J by 4 bases, leaving 12 bases between them. Written as DNA, the CDR3 is TGTGCCAGCAGTTTACGCGGTGGGGAGTACGAGCAGTACTTC. Residues: CASSLRGGEYEQYF.

This clonotype was seen only a few times. The CDR3 sequence is CASSSTGSLTDTQYF. Here the CDR3 DNA reads TGTGCCAGCAGTTCGACAGGGTCTCTCACAGATACGCAGTATTTT. This sequence joins TRBV6-5 and TRBJ2-3, with 7 bases aligning to TRBD1. CDR1 MNHEY and CDR2 SVGAGI come from the germline V gene. The CDR3 contains 15 residues. The V gene end was trimmed by 4 bases and the J gene end by 2 bases; junction bases not matched to a gene: 6.

This chain joins TRBV7-9 and TRBJ1-5, with a possible D match to TRBD1 (6 bases). The CDR3 extends over 16 amino acids. Germline-derived CDR1 and CDR2 are SEHNR and FQNEAQ (reference sequence). Deletions cut 5 bases from V and 2 bases from J, with 16 bases between. CDR3 nucleotide sequence: TGTGCCAGCAGCATTACCTTTGCAGGGGGCAATCAGCCCCAGCATTTT. Protein product: CASSITFAGGNQPQHF.

This clonotype was detected once. The chain has TRBV19 and TRBJ2-7, with D possibly matching TRBD1 (6 bases). V lost 7 bases, J lost 3 bases, and 13 bases lay in between. The germline CDR1 and CDR2 sequences are LNHDA and SQIVND (reference sequence). The CDR3 loop spans 13 amino acids. As DNA, the CDR3 is TGTGCCAGTACCCCAGGGGCAGGCTACGAGCAGTACTTC. Translating it yields CASTPGAGYEQYF.

This chain links TRBV7-9 with TRBJ1-6; D remains unclear. CDR1 SEHNR and CDR2 FQNEAQ come from the germline V gene (reference sequence). The CDR3 runs to 15 residues. Trimming took off 1 base at V and 5 bases at J, with 9 bases between the two ends. For the CDR3, the DNA is TGTGCCAGCAGCTTAGAGAGGTCGGATAATTCACCCCTCCACTTT. Translated, it gives CASSLERSDNSPLHF.

This clonotype was seen a few times. Since no conserved phenylalanine or tryptophan closes the CDR3, a read error is the likely cause. It is unclear where the CDR3 begins or ends on the DNA, so no DNA is shown, and the CDR3 is as TCRdb lists it. The V and J genes are TRBV21-1 and TRBJ2-7; TRBD1 is taken as the D call from the table, unchecked against the DNA. TRBV21-1 is reported as a pseudogene. 10 amino acids form the CDR3, both terminal residues included. The chain's CDR3 is CASSIWGTEC.

A few counts support this clonotype. The junction and the germline gene differ at one end; a read error may be behind it. CDR3 sequence: CARRDLAEGGHNEQFF. The CDR3 DNA reads TGTGCCCGCAGAGACCTAGCGGAGGGGGGGCACAATGAGCAGTTCTTC. The V gene is TRBV6-2 or TRBV6-3, the J gene TRBJ2-1; D might be TRBD2 (7 bases). The CDR3 is 16 residues long. Germline CDR1 is MNHEY and CDR2 is SVGEGT.

This clonotype was seen a handful of times. This rearrangement joins TRBV11-2 to TRBJ2-7; D not resolved. From germline, CDR1 is SGHAT and CDR2 FQNNGV. The V and J ends lost 5 bases and 5 bases respectively, with 13 bases between them. The CDR3 totals 13 residues. This CDR3 reads CASSTTGGDEQYF. The CDR3 coding sequence is TGTGCCAGCAGCACAACGGGTGGAGACGAGCAGTACTTC.

This clonotype came up a few times. The chain is built from TRBV11-2 and TRBJ1-3, with TRBD1 matching over 7 bases. This CDR3 spans 14 amino acids. V dropped 8 bases and J dropped 1; count of bases not matched to a gene: 5. Germline V gene lookup returns CDR1 SGHAT and CDR2 FQNNGV. The CDR3 coding sequence is TGTGCCAGCCGACAGGGTTCTTCTGGAAACACCATATATTTT. As protein: CASRQGSSGNTIYF.

The chain has TRBV27 and TRBJ1-1; 7 positions agree with TRBD1. The CDR3 sequence is 18 residues long. Trimming at V came to 1 base and at J to 0 bases, leaving 11 bases not matched to a gene. In germline, CDR1 is MNHEY, CDR2 SMNVEV (reference sequence). The CDR3 coding sequence is TGTGCCAGCAGTTTATATTCAATACAGGGGTCGATGAACACTGAAGCTTTCTTT. This gives the protein CASSLYSIQGSMNTEAFF.

This clonotype was picked up a small number of times. The chain links TRBV4-3 to TRBJ2-3; D gene unclear. This CDR3 region has 17 residues. The germline CDR1 and CDR2 sequences are LGHNA and YSLEER. V was shortened by 1 base and J by 2 bases, with 16 bases between the two germline ends. CDR3 nucleotides: TGCGCCAGCAGCCAAGCCTCGTGGGGTCACTCCACAGATACGCAGTATTTT. Its translation is CASSQASWGHSTDTQYF.

The rearrangement joins TRBV12-3 or TRBV12-4 to TRBJ2-1; D not certain. The ends were cut back, 3 bases at V and 8 bases at J, with 8 bases in the middle. CDR3 size: 12 residues. CDR3 sequence: CASSLVVDEQFF. Written as DNA, the CDR3 is TGTGCCAGCAGTTTGGTAGTCGATGAGCAGTTCTTC.

The chain carries TRBV4-1 and TRBJ1-4; D perhaps matches TRBD1 (6 bases). V lost 4 bases, J lost 3 bases, and 12 bases lay in between. The CDR3 sequence is 15 residues long. Germline V lookup: CDR1 MGHRA, CDR2 YSYEKL. The CDR3 region has the DNA TGCGCCAGCAGCCCAGGGGTCGCGGCTAATGAAAAACTGTTTTTT. This gives the protein CASSPGVAANEKLFF.

The V gene is TRBV4-1, the J gene TRBJ2-7; 7 nucleotides agree with TRBD1. Germline V gene sequence: CDR1 MGHRA, CDR2 YSYEKL. The ends lost 4 bases at V and 6 bases at J; junction bases unmatched: 15. The CDR3 contains 16 residues. CDR3 sequence reads: CASSRLPGTAFFEQYV. In DNA form, the CDR3 reads TGCGCCAGCAGCCGCCTCCCGGGGACAGCCTTCTTCGAGCAGTACGTC.

There are many counts of this clonotype. This chain links TRBV7-9 with TRBJ2-5; tentatively, D is TRBD2 (6 bases). Germline V lookup: CDR1 SEHNR, CDR2 FQNEAQ (reference sequence). The CDR3 loop spans 15 amino acids. Between the trimmed V and J ends, which lost 5 bases and 4 bases, there was a span of 17 bases. CDR3 in amino acids: CASSARERLGETQYF. Written as DNA, the CDR3 is TGTGCCAGCAGCGCCCGGGAGAGGCTCGGAGAGACCCAGTACTTC.

The chain has TRBV7-8 and TRBJ2-1, with 10 positions matching TRBD2. V lost 7 bases to trimming and J lost 8 bases; unmatched junction nucleotides: 11. Germline CDR1 SGHVS, CDR2 FQNEAQ. The CDR3 is made up of 15 amino acids. The CDR3 sequence: CASNPSGGEMDEQFF. DNA for the CDR3: TGTGCCAGCAACCCTAGCGGGGGAGAAATGGATGAGCAGTTCTTC. Combining the CDR3 with reference TRBV7-8 and TRBJ2-1 gives the whole variable domain GAGVSQSPRYKVAKRGQDVALRCDPISGHVSLFWYQQALGQGPEFLTYFQNEAQLDKSGLPSDRFFAERPEGSVSTLKIQRTQQEDSAVYLCASNPSGGEMDEQFFGPGTRLTVL.

This chain links TRBV7-9 with TRBJ2-1, with TRBD1 matching 7 bases. Trimming took 4 bases from V and 0 from J; bases not matched to a gene: 12. The germline V gene encodes CDR1 SEHNR and CDR2 FQNEAQ (reference sequence). The CDR3 covers 18 residues. In nucleotides, the CDR3 is TGTGCCAGCAGCTCCCGGGACAGACACGCGGGCTCCTACAATGAGCAGTTCTTC. It is translated as CASSSRDRHAGSYNEQFF.

This clonotype was counted a few times. The V and J genes are TRBV20-1 and TRBJ2-1, with D uncertain. This CDR3 spans 12 amino acids. V shed 3 bases and J shed 8 bases, with 11 bases lying between them. Germline CDR1 and CDR2: DFQATT and SNEGSKA (reference sequence). The CDR3 bases are TGCAGTGCTAGCTGGGTGAACGATGAGCAGTTCTTC. Translation: CSASWVNDEQFF.

This clonotype has just a few counts. The gene calls are TRBV4-2 and TRBJ2-1; D unresolved. The CDR3 runs 15 residues. Germline V gene sequence: CDR1 LGHNA, CDR2 YNFKEQ. The germline V and J ends were trimmed by 0 bases and 1 base, with 7 bases remaining between them. CDR3 DNA: TGTGCCAGCAGCCAAGAGGAAGGTTCCTACAATGAGCAGTTCTTC. The encoded protein is CASSQEEGSYNEQFF.

The chain carries TRBV6-5 and TRBJ1-2, with D unclear. V was clipped by 5 bases and J by 5 bases, with 9 bases between them. There are 12 residues in the CDR3. Germline V gene data show CDR1 as MNHEY and CDR2 as SVGAGI. The CDR3 reads CASSAPPYGYTF. CDR3 sequence (DNA): TGTGCCAGCAGTGCCCCACCTTATGGCTACACCTTC.

The chain combines TRBV4-3 with TRBJ2-3; 11 bases match TRBD2. CDR1 is LGHNA and CDR2 is YSLEER in the germline V gene. V lost 4 bases to trimming and J lost 2 bases; unmatched junction nucleotides: 8. The length of the CDR3 is 17 residues. The CDR3 DNA follows: TGCGCCAGCAGCCTGGGGACTAGCGGATCCAACACAGATACGCAGTATTTT. This codes for CASSLGTSGSNTDTQYF.

Only a few counts were recorded for this clonotype. This chain uses TRBV29-1 with TRBJ1-2; D remains unclear. The CDR3 totals 11 residues. CDR1 is SQVTM, CDR2 ANQGSEA, per germline. Deletions cut 5 bases from V and 8 bases from J, with 12 bases between. The CDR3 DNA reads as TGCAGCGTTCCCCTCGCTAACGGCTACACCTTC. It is translated as CSVPLANGYTF.

This clonotype turned up a few times. V gene TRBV11-2 combines with J gene TRBJ1-1, with D tentatively TRBD1 (6 bases). The CDR3 loop spans 15 amino acids. Per germline, CDR1 SGHAT and CDR2 FQNNGV. Trimming took 3 bases from V and 7 from J, leaving 18 bases between them. CDR3 sequence: CASSFGQFRGVEAFF. CDR3 DNA: TGTGCCAGCAGCTTCGGTCAATTTAGGGGGGTTGAAGCTTTCTTT.